A single sample is the source of the 25 T cell receptor beta chains below, sequenced in a study of blood T cell repertoires in COVID-19 (dated by TCRdb to the early 2020s). To prepare the library, the immunoSEQ multiplex PCR assay was applied. In its TCRdb copy, this immuneACCESS table keeps in-frame sequences only and misses some clones. Where compared with another copy, unresolved V genes explain less than half of these, and the others have no known cause. The sample table shows 250,000 to 400,000 clones, and 85% are seen once. Under 2% of the sample comes from the top ten. What was sequenced was PBMCs or T cells enriched from blood (not recorded which). The source is a woman between 25 and 40 years old who had been exposed to COVID-19.

The gene calls are TRBV7-8 and TRBJ2-1; 9 bases are a match to TRBD2. CDR1 and CDR2 (germline): SGHVS, FQNEAQ. Trimming removed 1 base from V and 9 bases from J; junction bases left unmatched: 13. There are 17 residues in the CDR3. As DNA, the CDR3 is TGTGCCAGCAGCTTAGGCATGCGGGGGGGCCTAGGTGGTGAGCAGTTCTTC. The encoded protein is CASSLGMRGGLGGEQFF.

The chain links TRBV4-3 to TRBJ1-3; D perhaps matches TRBD1 (5 bases). This CDR3 is 17 amino acids long. V was trimmed by 2 bases and J by 0 bases, leaving 14 bases between them. The germline gives CDR1 LGHNA, CDR2 YSLEER. CDR3: CASSQSRGSFSGNTIYF. DNA for the CDR3: TGCGCCAGCAGCCAAAGTAGGGGTTCCTTCTCTGGAAACACCATATATTTT.

The chain employs TRBV9 and TRBJ2-2; weak D call: TRBD2 (6 bases). V was pared by 1 base and J by 8 bases, with 9 bases between. The CDR3 spans 13 residues. Germline V CDR1 and CDR2: SGDLS, YYNGEE. The CDR3 DNA is TGTGCCAGCAGCGTATCGGGGGATGGGGAGCTGTTTTTT. Its protein is CASSVSGDGELFF.

The rearrangement uses TRBV10-3 and TRBJ2-2; the match to TRBD2 covers 14 bases. CDR3 length: 15 residues. V dropped 8 bases and J dropped 4; count of bases not matched to a gene: 3. In germline, CDR1 is ENHRY, CDR2 SYGVKD. DNA of the CDR3: TGTGCCATCGGGACTAGCGGGAGTGCCACCGGGGAGCTGTTTTTT. This translates into CAIGTSGSATGELFF.

This sequence joins TRBV7-9 and TRBJ2-1; D perhaps matches TRBD2 (5 bases). Germline CDR1 SEHNR, CDR2 FQNEAQ (reference sequence). CDR3 length equals 15 residues. V shed 1 base and J shed 9 bases, with 16 bases lying between them. In DNA, the CDR3 is TGTGCCAGCAGCTTAGATCAGAGGGAATGGACTGAGCAGTTCTTC. This codes for CASSLDQREWTEQFF.

This chain links TRBV4-1 with TRBJ2-2; D ambiguous. V shed 2 bases and J shed 9 bases, with 10 bases lying between them. The CDR3 covers 13 residues. Germline assignment: CDR1 MGHRA and CDR2 YSYEKL. The CDR3 sequence: CASSQLQSWELFF. The CDR3 bases are TGCGCCAGCAGCCAACTTCAGTCGTGGGAGCTGTTTTTT.

The chain is built from TRBV3-1 (or the pseudogene TRBV3-2) and TRBJ2-1, with unresolved D. There are 12 residues in the CDR3. Trimming left V 4 bases short and J 10 bases short, with 11 bases between. Germline loops: CDR1 LGHDT, CDR2 YNNKEL (reference sequence). The CDR3 loop is CASSLAGWEQFF. In nucleotides, the CDR3 is TGTGCCAGCAGCCTCGCCGGGTGGGAGCAGTTCTTC.

This sequence joins TRBV10-1 and TRBJ2-7; TRBD1 is a possible D gene (5 bases). CDR1 and CDR2 (germline): WNHNN, SYGVQD (reference sequence). The ends were cut back, 0 bases at V and 9 bases at J, with 18 bases in the middle. The length of the CDR3 is 15 residues. CDR3 in amino acids: CASSESRGGSSWQYF. The CDR3 region has the DNA TGCGCCAGCAGTGAGTCTAGGGGCGGCTCATCCTGGCAGTACTTC.

The gene calls are TRBV30 and TRBJ1-1; D might be TRBD1 (5 bases). Germline CDR1 reads GTSNPN; CDR2 reads SVGIG (reference sequence). Trimming left V 3 bases short and J 1 base short, with 9 bases between. The CDR3 length is 13 residues. The CDR3 bases are TGTGCCTGGAGGGGGCGGGGGAACACTGAAGCTTTCTTT. Encoded protein: CAWRGRGNTEAFF.

The J gene is TRBJ1-1, the V gene TRBV12-3 or TRBV12-4, with a tentative D call TRBD1 (6 bases). The CDR3 extends over 13 amino acids. V was cut by 6 bases and J by 6 bases, with 14 bases left in between. The CDR3 reads CASRATGFPEAFF. The CDR3 bases are TGTGCCAGCAGGGCAACAGGGTTCCCTGAAGCTTTCTTT.

The chain has TRBV2 and TRBJ2-1, with TRBD1 matching 8 bases. The CDR3 consists of 15 residues. Germline V gene lookup returns CDR1 SNHLY and CDR2 FYNNEI. The V segment lost 5 bases and the J segment 7 bases; nucleotides outside the gene matches: 10. The CDR3 DNA reads as TGTGCCAGCAGTCAGGGGGCCGAGGTCTGGAATGAGCAGTTCTTC. Protein product: CASSQGAEVWNEQFF.

V gene TRBV7-3 combines with J gene TRBJ1-6; TRBD1 agrees at 9 bases. The junction had 0 bases not matched to a gene; V was cut back by 2 bases and J by 1 base. Germline values: CDR1 SGHTA, CDR2 FQGTGA. CDR3 length: 16 amino acids. For the CDR3, the DNA is TGTGCCAGCAGCTTAGGGACAGGGTCCTATAATTCACCCCTCCACTTT. This encodes CASSLGTGSYNSPLHF. The complete variable domain, with remaining parts taken from reference TRBV7-3 and TRBJ1-6, reads GAGVSQTPSNKVTEKGKYVELRCDPISGHTALYWYRQSLGQGPEFLIYFQGTGAADDSGLPNDRFFAVRPEGSVSTLKIQRTERGDSAVYLCASSLGTGSYNSPLHFGNGTRLTVT.

CDR3 DNA: TGTGCCAGCAGTTACTCAGGGCAGGGGGCTAGCTATGGCTACACCTTC. It is translated as CASSYSGQGASYGYTF. The chain combines TRBV6-5 with TRBJ1-2; 8 nucleotides match TRBD1. Per the germline V gene, CDR1 is MNHEY and CDR2 is SVGAGI. The trim removed 0 bases at V and 4 bases at J, leaving 7 bases unmatched. CDR3 length equals 16 residues.

V usage is TRBV30 and J usage is TRBJ1-2; D is undetermined. This CDR3 has 13 residues. Between the trimmed V and J ends, which lost 4 bases and 4 bases, there was a span of 13 bases. Germline-derived CDR1 and CDR2 are GTSNPN and SVGIG (reference sequence). CDR3: CAWMSLRGYGYTF. In DNA, the CDR3 is TGTGCCTGGATGTCCCTTCGGGGCTATGGCTACACCTTC.

The chain carries TRBV27 and TRBJ2-7; D might be TRBD2 (5 bases). Germline V gene lookup returns CDR1 MNHEY and CDR2 SMNVEV (reference sequence). This CDR3 comprises 13 residues. V shed 4 bases and J shed 5 bases, with 12 bases lying between them. The CDR3 loop reads CASSYIIGDEQYF. The CDR3 coding sequence is TGTGCCAGCAGTTATATAATCGGGGACGAGCAGTACTTC.

The chain employs TRBV6-1 and TRBJ2-5; TRBD2 aligns across 7 bases. CDR1 is MNHNS and CDR2 is SASEGT in the germline V gene. The CDR3 has 19 residues. V lost 0 bases and J lost 5; bases outside the gene matches: 18. The CDR3 reads CASSEALQRGQAGWETQYF. CDR3 sequence (DNA): TGTGCCAGCAGTGAAGCGCTTCAAAGGGGCCAAGCGGGATGGGAGACCCAGTACTTC.

The rearrangement joins TRBV28 to TRBJ1-1; maybe TRBD1 (5 bases). Trimming took off 7 bases at V and 1 base at J, with 7 bases between the two ends. The CDR3 loop spans 12 amino acids. Germline V gives CDR1 MDHEN, CDR2 SYDVKM. CDR3 residues: CASIGANTEAFF. CDR3 coding DNA: TGTGCCAGCATAGGGGCGAACACTGAAGCTTTCTTT. The whole variable domain, remainder taken from reference TRBV28 and TRBJ1-1, is DVKVTQSSRYLVKRTGEKVFLECVQDMDHENMFWYRQDPGLGLRLIYFSYDVKMKEKGDIPEGYSVSREKKERFSLILESASTNQTSMYLCASIGANTEAFFGQGTRLTVV.

The sample holds one count of this clone. The chain joins TRBV28 to TRBJ1-5; D remains ambiguous. The V end lost 5 bases, the J end lost 4 bases, and 12 bases lay between the germline ends. Germline V lookup: CDR1 MDHEN, CDR2 SYDVKM. The CDR3 spans 14 residues. CDR3 loop: CASSRLRMNQPQHF. CDR3 coding DNA: TGTGCCAGCAGTCGCCTGAGGATGAATCAGCCCCAGCATTTT.

V gene TRBV6-4 combines with J gene TRBJ1-5; 9 bases align to TRBD1. The CDR3 has 11 residues. Trimming cost V 11 bases and J 5 bases; bases outside gene matches: 1. Germline loops: CDR1 MRHNA, CDR2 SNTAGT. This chain's CDR3 is CADRGDQPQHF. In nucleotides, the CDR3 is TGTGCCGACAGGGGGGATCAGCCCCAGCATTTT.

This clone was seen more than once but under ten times. CDR3 DNA sequence: TGTGCCAGTAGCCAGACAGGGGGGTTTAGCAATCAGCCCCAGCATTTT. Encoded protein: CASSQTGGFSNQPQHF. This sequence joins TRBV19 and TRBJ1-5, with TRBD1 matching over 9 bases. The CDR3 length is 16 residues. The germline V gene has CDR1 LNHDA and CDR2 SQIVND (reference sequence). The J segment lost 0 bases and the V segment lost 6 bases, leaving 6 bases of the junction unmatched.

The CDR3 sequence: CASSLPGRDGETQYF. The CDR3 bases are TGTGCCAGCAGCCTACCGGGTCGTGACGGAGAGACCCAGTACTTC. The J gene is TRBJ2-5, the V gene TRBV9; D uncertain. The V gene's germline CDR1 is SGDLS and CDR2 YYNGEE. CDR3 size: 15 residues. Trimming took off 4 bases at V and 4 bases at J, with 17 bases between the two ends.

This clone showed up just a few times. V is TRBV2 and J is TRBJ1-5; D is ambiguous. This CDR3 spans 15 amino acids. The V and J ends lost 2 bases and 0 bases respectively, with 8 bases between them. Germline V gene data show CDR1 as SNHLY and CDR2 as FYNNEI. The CDR3: CASSEQRLSNQPQHF. The CDR3 nucleotides read TGTGCCAGCAGTGAACAGAGACTTAGCAATCAGCCCCAGCATTTT. The full variable domain, its missing parts supplied by reference TRBV2 and TRBJ1-5, is EPEVTQTPSHQVTQMGQEVILRCVPISNHLYFYWYRQILGQKVEFLVSFYNNEISEKSEIFDDQFSVERPDGSNFTLKIRSTKLEDSAMYFCASSEQRLSNQPQHFGDGTRLSIL.

This clone was picked up a small number of times. This rearrangement joins TRBV14 to TRBJ1-3, with D unresolved. Trimming removed 1 base at V and 0 bases at J, with 10 bases between. This CDR3 comprises 16 residues. The germline V gene encodes CDR1 SGHDN and CDR2 FVKESK. The CDR3 nucleotides read TGTGCCAGCAGCCAAGTCGGGGATTACTCTGGAAACACCATATATTTT. It yields the protein CASSQVGDYSGNTIYF.

The J gene is TRBJ2-1, the V gene TRBV7-2; 9 positions agree with TRBD1. The CDR3 covers 15 residues. V shed 6 bases, J shed 4 bases, and the junction held 7 bases outside the gene matches. The germline V gene encodes CDR1 SGHTA and CDR2 FQGNSA. The CDR3 DNA follows: TGTGCCAGCAGACGTGGACAGGGGAGATACAATGAGCAGTTCTTC. Amino acid sequence: CASRRGQGRYNEQFF.

The genes are TRBV5-5 and TRBJ1-5; 8 positions match TRBD1. V was pared by 2 bases and J by 0 bases, with 4 bases of the junction left unmatched. CDR1 and CDR2 from the germline V gene are SGHKS and YYEKEE (reference sequence). The CDR3 has 16 residues. DNA for the CDR3: TGTGCCAGCAGCTTCGGGACAGGCCATAGCAATCAGCCCCAGCATTTT. Translated, it gives CASSFGTGHSNQPQHF.